These T cell receptor beta chains were read from a single sample in a study of vaccination and CD4 T cells after COVID-19. MiXCR was run by TCRdb on the PCR reads, yielding one entry per CDR3 protein. The table shows about 13,000 distinct CDR3 sequences, with 43% occurring only once. The antigens of these receptors remain unknown. Material for sequencing was CD4+ T cells from blood, cultured in vitro. Receptor source: a human donor who had recovered from COVID-19. Both conserved end residues are part of each CDR3. D genes are given only for firm matches. Clone size is not always given. Where it is, it says once, few, many or a class for expanded clones.

>TRBJ1-1|NA|TRBV30|NA
TGTGCCTGGAGTCCCCTGGGGAACACTGAAGCTTTCTTT
CAWSPLGNTEAFF
>TRBJ2-1|TRBD2|TRBV4-1|NA
TGCGCCAGCAGCCACATAGCGGGGGGGCCGTTTGGACCCTACAATGAGCAGTTCTTC
CASSHIAGGPFGPYNEQFF
>TRBJ2-1|NA|TRBV11-2|NA
TGTGCCAGCAGCTTAGTGTTTATAGGCTATGAGCAGTTCTTC
CASSLVFIGYEQFF
>TRBJ2-3|NA|TRBV18|NA
TGTGCCAGCTCTAAGGCACTCCGCACAGATACGCAGTATTTT
CASSKALRTDTQYF
>TRBJ2-5|NA|TRBV7-9|few
TGTGCCAGCAGCTTAAACCAAGAGACCCAGTACTTC
CASSLNQETQYF
>TRBJ1-6|TRBD1|TRBV10-2|few
TGCGCCAGCAGCGAACAGGGGTTGGGTTCACCCCTCCACTTT
CASSEQGLGSPLHF
>TRBJ1-2|NA|TRBV7-2|NA
TGTGCCAGCAGCTTTTTGGGGGCGGCTTCCTATGGCTACACCTTC
CASSFLGAASYGYTF
>TRBJ2-2|NA|TRBV7-9|NA
TGTGTCAGCAGCTTTGACGGTGGCGGGGAGCTGTTTTTT
CVSSFDGGGELFF
>TRBJ1-3|NA|TRBV25-1|NA
TGTGCCAGCAGTGAATCCCCCCAGGGGAGGAACACCATATATTTT
CASSESPQGRNTIYF
>TRBJ1-5|TRBD1|TRBV5-6|NA
TGTGCCAGCAGCCAGGGACAGGGTGGGAATCAGCCCCAGCATTTT
CASSQGQGGNQPQHF
>TRBJ1-2|NA|TRBV6-1|few
TGTGCCAGCTTAGACCTCAACCTTCGTACTGGCTACACCTTC
CASLDLNLRTGYTF
>TRBJ2-6|NA|TRBV4-3|NA
TGCGCCAGCAGCCAAGATTCTGTCAGGGTCTCTGGGGCCAACGTCCTGACTTTC
CASSQDSVRVSGANVLTF
>TRBJ2-2|TRBD2|TRBV19|once
TGTGCCAGTAGTATCGGCCCGACTAGCGTTGAGAACACCGGGGAGCTGTTTTTT
CASSIGPTSVENTGELFF
>TRBJ1-1|NA|TRBV20-1|few
TGCAGTGCTAGAGATGAAATAAGGGGGGGCGCTTTCTTT
CSARDEIRGGAFF
>TRBJ2-2|TRBD1|TRBV30|NA
TGTGCCTGCAAAACCGGGACAGGGAACACCGGGGAGCTGTTTTTT
CACKTGTGNTGELFF
>TRBJ1-5|TRBD1|TRBV20-1|few
TGCAGTGCTGCCGGGACAGGGTTTGGCAATCAGCCCCAGCATTTT
CSAAGTGFGNQPQHF
>TRBJ2-5|TRBD2|TRBV7-9|NA
TGTGCCAGCAGTTACCGGCGGGGGAGCATACAACTAAAAGAGACCCAGTACTTC
CASSYRRGSIQLKETQYF
>TRBJ1-4|NA|TRBV21-1|once
TGTGCCAGCAGCAAAGTAAGGGTTCAGGCTCGGTTGGCTAATGAAAAACTGTTTTTT
CASSKVRVQARLANEKLFF
>TRBJ1-6|TRBD1|TRBV20-1|NA
TGCAGTGTCTGGACAGGGGGAAATTCACCCCTCCACTTT
CSVWTGGNSPLHF
>TRBJ2-1|TRBD1|TRBV6-5|NA
TGTGCCAGCAGTTACACAAACAGGGGATCCTACAATGAGCAGTTCTTC
CASSYTNRGSYNEQFF
>TRBJ1-5|NA|TRBV6-1|few
TGTGCCAGCAGTCGGGAGACAGAAAGGTCGCAGCCCCAGCATTTT
CASSRETERSQPQHF
>TRBJ1-4|NA|TRBV20-1|once
TGCAGTGCTAGAGGCGGGGCAACTAATGAAAAACTGTTTTTT
CSARGGATNEKLFF
>TRBJ2-5|TRBD2|TRBV6-1|few
TGTGCCACCCGGGGGGATAACCCCGGAGCCCAGTACTTC
CATRGDNPGAQYF